This T cell receptor (beta chain) was found in a study of blood T cell repertoires in COVID-19. Study at large: Researchers got acute and convalescent COVID-19 samples from the United States, Italy and Spain. PBMCs, B-cell-depleted T cells, or T cells provided the cDNA or gDNA that made up the material.

This clone was seen a single time. The CDR3 runs 15 residues. V lost 3 bases and J lost 6; bases outside the gene matches: 5. Germline V lookup: CDR1 KGHSH, CDR2 LQKENI. The data were produced by immunoSEQ multiplex PCR, yet TCRdb's version contains in-frame clones alone and is incomplete. The table records roughly 250,000 clones, about 87% of them present only once. The sequence was collected from a human donor in a cohort sampled during active COVID-19. The genes are TRBV18 and TRBJ1-6; 7 bases are shared with TRBD1. The sequenced sample consisted of peripheral blood. This CDR3 is CASSPYGTANSPLHF. CDR3 nucleotides: TGTGCCAGCTCACCCTACGGGACAGCTAATTCACCCCTCCACTTT.